Here is one TCR beta chain with its context. These data belong to a study of CD8 T cells in Susac syndrome. The RNA input was roughly 0.45 to 1 ug, and it was reverse transcribed with random hexamers. The method of amplification for TCR beta CDR3 was immunoSEQ multiplex PCR, covering 54 Vbeta and 13 Jbeta. From the immunoSEQ multiplex PCR reads, TCRdb called clonotypes with MiXCR, one entry per CDR3 protein. This sample has 350,000 to 550,000 distinct CDR3 sequences, with roughly 85% found just once. Those who served as multiple sclerosis controls were treatment-naive patients with stable or active relapsing-remitting disease. The sequenced sample consisted of CD8+ T cells from PBMCs. The receptor was derived from a human donor with multiple sclerosis.

The CDR3 spells CASSVWGNTEAFF. CDR3 nucleotides: TGTGCCAGCAGTGTGTGGGGGAACACTGAAGCTTTCTTT. The V gene is TRBV28, the J gene TRBJ1-1; no firm D call. Deletions cut 5 bases from V and 1 base from J, with 8 bases between. The CDR3 length is 13 residues. Germline V CDR1 and CDR2: MDHEN, SYDVKM.